The clone carrying this TCR beta chain was counted once. This specimen comes from a study of T cell changes during pregnancy in multiple sclerosis. The assay was immunoSEQ multiplex PCR, and TCRdb's table has in-frame clones only and misses some. The data show 40,000 to 60,000 clones, more than 90% seen once. V lost 3 bases and J lost 1, with 11 bases in between. Germline values: CDR1 SGDLS, CDR2 YYNGEE. This CDR3 comprises 14 residues. The TCR originated in a female donor with multiple sclerosis, enrolled in a pregnancy study. Sequencing was performed on CD4+ T cells from peripheral blood mononuclear cells, taken before pregnancy. The rearrangement uses TRBV9 and TRBJ2-7, with D perhaps TRBD1 (6 bases). CDR3 loop: CASSARDRSYEQYF. The CDR3 DNA reads TGTGCCAGCAGCGCCCGTGACAGGTCCTACGAGCAGTACTTC. The full variable domain, with the rest looked up from reference TRBV9 and TRBJ2-7, is DSGVTQTPKHLITATGQRVTLRCSPRSGDLSVYWYQQSLDQGLQFLIQYYNGEERAKGNILERFSAQQFPDLHSELNLSSLELGDSALYFCASSARDRSYEQYFGPGTRLTVT.